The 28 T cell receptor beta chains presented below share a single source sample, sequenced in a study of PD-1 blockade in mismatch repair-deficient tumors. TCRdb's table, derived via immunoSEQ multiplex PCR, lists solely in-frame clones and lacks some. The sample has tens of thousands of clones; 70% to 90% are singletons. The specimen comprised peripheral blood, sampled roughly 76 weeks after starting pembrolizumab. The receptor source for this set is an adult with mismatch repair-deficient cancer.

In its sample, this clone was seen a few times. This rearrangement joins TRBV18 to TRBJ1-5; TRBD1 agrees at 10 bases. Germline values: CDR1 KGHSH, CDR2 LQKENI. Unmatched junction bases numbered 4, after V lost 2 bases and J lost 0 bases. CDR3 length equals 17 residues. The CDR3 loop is CASSPGDRGPSNQPQHF. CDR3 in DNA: TGTGCCAGCTCACCAGGCGACAGGGGGCCTAGCAATCAGCCCCAGCATTTT.

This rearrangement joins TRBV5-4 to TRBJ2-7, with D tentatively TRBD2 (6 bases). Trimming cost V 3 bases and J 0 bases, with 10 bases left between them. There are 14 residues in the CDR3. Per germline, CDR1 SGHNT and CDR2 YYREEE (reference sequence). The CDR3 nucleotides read TGTGCCAGCAGCTGGGACTTTAGCTCCTACGAGCAGTACTTC. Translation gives CASSWDFSSYEQYF.

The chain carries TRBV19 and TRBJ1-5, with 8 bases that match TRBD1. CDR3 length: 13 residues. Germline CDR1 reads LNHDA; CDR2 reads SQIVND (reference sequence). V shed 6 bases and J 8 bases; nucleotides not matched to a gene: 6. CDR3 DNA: TGTGCCAGTAGAAAGGACAGGGATAAGCCCCAGCATTTT. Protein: CASRKDRDKPQHF. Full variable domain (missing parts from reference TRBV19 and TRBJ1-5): DGGITQSPKYLFRKEGQNVTLSCEQNLNHDAMYWYRQDPGQGLRLIYYSQIVNDFQKGDIAEGYSVSREKKESFPLTVTSAQKNPTAFYLCASRKDRDKPQHFGDGTRLSIL.

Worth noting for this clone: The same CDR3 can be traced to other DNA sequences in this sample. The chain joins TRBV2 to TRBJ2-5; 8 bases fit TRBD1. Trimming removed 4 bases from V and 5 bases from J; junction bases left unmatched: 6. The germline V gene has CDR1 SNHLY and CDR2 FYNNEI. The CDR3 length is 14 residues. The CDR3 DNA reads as TGTGCCAGCAGTGGAACAGGGGGTGGGGAGACCCAGTACTTC. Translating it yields CASSGTGGGETQYF.

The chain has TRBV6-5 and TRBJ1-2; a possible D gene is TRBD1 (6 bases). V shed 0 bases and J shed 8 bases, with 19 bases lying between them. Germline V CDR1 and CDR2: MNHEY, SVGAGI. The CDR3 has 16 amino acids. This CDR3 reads CASSYSGSLGQGGYTF. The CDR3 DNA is TGTGCCAGCAGTTACTCCGGGTCTCTGGGTCAGGGGGGCTACACCTTC.

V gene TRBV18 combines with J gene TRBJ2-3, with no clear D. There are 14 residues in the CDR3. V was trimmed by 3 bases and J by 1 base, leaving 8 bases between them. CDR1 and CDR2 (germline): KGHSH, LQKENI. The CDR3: CASSPLGRTDTQYF. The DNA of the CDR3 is TGTGCCAGCTCACCTCTAGGCCGCACAGATACGCAGTATTTT.

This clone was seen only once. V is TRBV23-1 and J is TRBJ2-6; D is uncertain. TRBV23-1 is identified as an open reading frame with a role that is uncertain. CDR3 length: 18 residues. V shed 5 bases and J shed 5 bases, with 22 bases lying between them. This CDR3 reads CASSSGYTQQSRANVLTF. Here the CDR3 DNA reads TGCGCCAGCAGTAGTGGGTATACGCAACAAAGTCGGGCCAACGTCCTGACTTTC.

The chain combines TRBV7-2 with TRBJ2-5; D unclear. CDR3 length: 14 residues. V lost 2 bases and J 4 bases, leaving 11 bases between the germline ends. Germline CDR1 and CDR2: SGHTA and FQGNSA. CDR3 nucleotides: TGTGCCAGCAGCTTAAGTCTCGTCTCAGAGACCCAGTACTTC. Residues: CASSLSLVSETQYF.

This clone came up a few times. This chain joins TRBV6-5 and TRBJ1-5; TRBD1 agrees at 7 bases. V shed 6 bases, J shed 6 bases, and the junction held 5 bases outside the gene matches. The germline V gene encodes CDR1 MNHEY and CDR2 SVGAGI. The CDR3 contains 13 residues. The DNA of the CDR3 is TGTGCCAGCAGCACCGACAGGGCTCAGCCCCAGCATTTT. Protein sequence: CASSTDRAQPQHF.

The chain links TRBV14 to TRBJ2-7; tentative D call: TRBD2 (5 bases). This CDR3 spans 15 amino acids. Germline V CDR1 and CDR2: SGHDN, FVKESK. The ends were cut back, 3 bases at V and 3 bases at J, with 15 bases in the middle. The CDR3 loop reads CASSQLGSGGYEQYF. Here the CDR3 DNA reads TGTGCCAGCAGCCAGTTGGGGAGCGGAGGCTACGAGCAGTACTTC.

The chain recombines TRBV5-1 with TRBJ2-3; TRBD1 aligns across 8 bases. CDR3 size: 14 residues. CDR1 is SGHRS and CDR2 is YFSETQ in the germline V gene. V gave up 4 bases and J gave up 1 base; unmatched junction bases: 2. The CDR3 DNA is TGCGCCAGCAGCCAGGGGGCTCGCACAGATACGCAGTATTTT. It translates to CASSQGARTDTQYF.

The CDR3 DNA is TGCGCCAGCAGCTTGGCCAGTGGACAGGGCGAATCCGGGGAGCTGTTTTTT. Protein product: CASSLASGQGESGELFF. This rearrangement joins TRBV5-1 to TRBJ2-2; TRBD1 agrees at 8 bases. CDR1 and CDR2 (germline): SGHRS, YFSETQ. The CDR3 has 17 residues. With V trimmed by 0 bases and J by 6 bases, 10 bases remained unmatched.

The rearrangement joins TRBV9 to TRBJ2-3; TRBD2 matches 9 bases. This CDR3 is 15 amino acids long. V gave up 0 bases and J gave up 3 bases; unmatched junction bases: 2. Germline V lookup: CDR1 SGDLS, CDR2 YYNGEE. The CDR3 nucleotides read TGTGCCAGCAGCGTAGTACTAGCGGGTACAGATACGCAGTATTTT. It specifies CASSVVLAGTDTQYF.

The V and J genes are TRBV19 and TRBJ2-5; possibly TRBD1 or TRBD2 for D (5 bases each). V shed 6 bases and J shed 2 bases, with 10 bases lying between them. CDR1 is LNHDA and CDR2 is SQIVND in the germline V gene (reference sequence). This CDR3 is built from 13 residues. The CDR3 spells CASSRDGQETQYF. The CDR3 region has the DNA TGTGCCAGTAGCCGGGACGGTCAAGAGACCCAGTACTTC.

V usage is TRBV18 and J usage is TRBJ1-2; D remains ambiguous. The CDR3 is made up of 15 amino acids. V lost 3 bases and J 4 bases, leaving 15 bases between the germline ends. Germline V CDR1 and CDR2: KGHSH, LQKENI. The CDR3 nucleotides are TGTGCCAGCTCACCGCTCAGCGACCTTCGCTATGGCTACACCTTC. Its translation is CASSPLSDLRYGYTF. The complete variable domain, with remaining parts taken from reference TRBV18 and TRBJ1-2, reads NAGVMQNPRHLVRRRGQEARLRCSPMKGHSHVYWYRQLPEEGLKFMVYLQKENIIDESGMPKERFSAEFPKEGPSILRIQQVVRGDSAAYFCASSPLSDLRYGYTFGSGTRLTVV.

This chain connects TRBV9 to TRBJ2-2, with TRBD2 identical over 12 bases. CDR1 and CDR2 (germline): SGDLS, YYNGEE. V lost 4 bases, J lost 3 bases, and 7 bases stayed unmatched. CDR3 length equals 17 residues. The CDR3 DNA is TGTGCCAGCAGCACCGAGACTAGCGGGAGATACACCGGGGAGCTGTTTTTT. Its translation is CASSTETSGRYTGELFF.

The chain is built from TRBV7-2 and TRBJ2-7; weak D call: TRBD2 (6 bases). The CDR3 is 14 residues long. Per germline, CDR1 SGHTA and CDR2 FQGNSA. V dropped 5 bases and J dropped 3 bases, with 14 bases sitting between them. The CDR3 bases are TGTGCCAGCAGCCTGGACTATTCGTTCTACGAGCAGTACTTC. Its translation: CASSLDYSFYEQYF.

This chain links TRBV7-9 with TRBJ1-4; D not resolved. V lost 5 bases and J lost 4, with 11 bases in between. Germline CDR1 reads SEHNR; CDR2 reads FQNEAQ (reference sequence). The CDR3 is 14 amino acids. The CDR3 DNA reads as TGTGCCAGCAGCCCCGAGCTTTTTAATGAAAAACTGTTTTTT. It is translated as CASSPELFNEKLFF.

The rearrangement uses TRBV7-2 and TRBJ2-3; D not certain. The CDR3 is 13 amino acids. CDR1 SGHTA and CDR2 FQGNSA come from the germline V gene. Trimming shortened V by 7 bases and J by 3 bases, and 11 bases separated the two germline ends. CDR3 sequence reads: CASTPQITDTQYF. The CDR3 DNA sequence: TGTGCCAGCACTCCACAGATAACAGATACGCAGTATTTT.

This CDR3 is CASSLVAGVVYEQYF. The CDR3 DNA sequence: TGTGCCAGCAGCTTAGTAGCGGGAGTAGTATACGAGCAGTACTTC. The chain is built from TRBV11-3 and TRBJ2-7, with 9 bases aligning to TRBD2. The ends lost 1 base at V and 4 bases at J; junction bases unmatched: 5. The CDR3 extends over 15 amino acids. The germline V gene has CDR1 SGHNT and CDR2 YENEEA. The whole variable domain, remainder taken from reference TRBV11-3 and TRBJ2-7, is EAGVVQSPRYKIIEKKQPVAFWCNPISGHNTLYWYLQNLGQGPELLIRYENEEAVDDSQLPKDRFSAERLKGVDSTLKIQPAELGDSAVYLCASSLVAGVVYEQYFGPGTRLTVT.

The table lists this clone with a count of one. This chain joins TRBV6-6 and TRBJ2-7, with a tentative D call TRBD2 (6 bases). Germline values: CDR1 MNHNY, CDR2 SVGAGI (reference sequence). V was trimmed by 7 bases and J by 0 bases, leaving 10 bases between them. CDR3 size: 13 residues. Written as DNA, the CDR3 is TGTGCCAGCACCCGGGAGTACTCCTACGAGCAGTACTTC. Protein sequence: CASTREYSYEQYF.

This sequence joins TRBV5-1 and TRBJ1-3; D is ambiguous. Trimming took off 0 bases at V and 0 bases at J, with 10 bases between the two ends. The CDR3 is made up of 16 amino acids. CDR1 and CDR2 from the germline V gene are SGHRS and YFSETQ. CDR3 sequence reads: CASSLDDITSGNTIYF. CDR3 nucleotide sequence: TGCGCCAGCAGCTTGGACGACATAACCTCTGGAAACACCATATATTTT. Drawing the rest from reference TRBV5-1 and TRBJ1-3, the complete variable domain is KAGVTQTPRYLIKTRGQQVTLSCSPISGHRSVSWYQQTPGQGLQFLFEYFSETQRNKGNFPGRFSGRQFSNSRSEMNVSTLELGDSALYLCASSLDDITSGNTIYFGEGSWLTVV.

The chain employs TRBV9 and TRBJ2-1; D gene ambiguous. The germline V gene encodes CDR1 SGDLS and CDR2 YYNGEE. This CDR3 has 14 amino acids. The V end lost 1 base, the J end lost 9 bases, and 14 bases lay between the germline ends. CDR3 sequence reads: CASSVTPVKGEQFF. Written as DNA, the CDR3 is TGTGCCAGCAGCGTAACCCCTGTAAAGGGTGAGCAGTTCTTC.

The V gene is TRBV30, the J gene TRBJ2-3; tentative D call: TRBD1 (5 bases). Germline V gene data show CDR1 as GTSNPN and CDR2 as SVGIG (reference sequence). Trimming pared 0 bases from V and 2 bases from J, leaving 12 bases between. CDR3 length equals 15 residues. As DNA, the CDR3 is TGTGCCTGGAGTGTCTTGACAGTACCCACAGATACGCAGTATTTT. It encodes CAWSVLTVPTDTQYF.

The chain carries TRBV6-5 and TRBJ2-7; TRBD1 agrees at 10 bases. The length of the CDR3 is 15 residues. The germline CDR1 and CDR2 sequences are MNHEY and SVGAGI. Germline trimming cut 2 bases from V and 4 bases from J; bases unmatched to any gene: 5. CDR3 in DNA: TGTGCCAGCAGTTACCCGAGACAGGGGGCGTACGAGCAGTACTTC. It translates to CASSYPRQGAYEQYF.

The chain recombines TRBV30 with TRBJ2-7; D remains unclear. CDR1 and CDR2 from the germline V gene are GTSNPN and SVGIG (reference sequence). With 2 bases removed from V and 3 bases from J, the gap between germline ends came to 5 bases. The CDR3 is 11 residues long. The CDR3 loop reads CAWSIGYEQYF. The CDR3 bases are TGTGCCTGGAGTATTGGCTACGAGCAGTACTTC.

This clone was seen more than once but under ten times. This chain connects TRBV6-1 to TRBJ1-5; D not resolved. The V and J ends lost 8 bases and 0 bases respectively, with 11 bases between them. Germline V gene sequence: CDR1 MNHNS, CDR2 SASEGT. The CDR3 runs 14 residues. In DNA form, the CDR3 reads TGTGCCAGCGCTGGGGTATATAGCAATCAGCCCCAGCATTTT. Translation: CASAGVYSNQPQHF.

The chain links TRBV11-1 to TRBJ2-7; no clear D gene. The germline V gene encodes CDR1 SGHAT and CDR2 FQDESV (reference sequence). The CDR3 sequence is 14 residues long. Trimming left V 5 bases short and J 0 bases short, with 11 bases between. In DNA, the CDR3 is TGTGCCAGCAGCCCTGTGGCCTACTCCTACGAGCAGTACTTC. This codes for CASSPVAYSYEQYF.